This T cell receptor (beta chain) appears in the sequencing data of a study of neoadjuvant anti-PD-1 for oral cavity cancer. Study-level findings and limits: With a few patients per group, TCR findings need larger cohorts. Larger post-treatment preexisting tumor clones tracked with greater tumor shrinkage.

Assay: immunoSEQ multiplex PCR; the TCRdb copy retains only in-frame clones and omits some. This sample has around 7,600 clones, with roughly 50% found just once. As concerns this clone: The target antigen is unknown.

Germline CDR1 SGHAT, CDR2 FQDESV (reference sequence). This CDR3 contains 15 residues. Unmatched junction bases numbered 6, after V lost 1 base and J lost 7 bases. The material sequenced was tumor tissue, taken before nivolumab (anti-PD-1) treatment. The receptor was derived from a person aged 35-79 years with oral cavity squamous cell carcinoma. This chain links TRBV11-1 with TRBJ2-5; 10 bases are a match to TRBD1. For the CDR3, the DNA is TGTGCCAGCAGCTTAGGAGATGGGGACAGGGGGACCCAGTACTTC. Encoded protein: CASSLGDGDRGTQYF.